This T cell receptor (beta chain) derives from a study of T cells in Graves' hyperthyroidism and ophthalmopathy. Study-level information: Initial diagnosis, before any treatment, was when peripheral blood was collected. Findings and caveats of the study: Ophthalmopathy got predicted by the model a median approximately 6.3 months before its onset.

Amplified regions were TCR beta CDR3 sequences from RNA transcripts. The primer set for the first-round RT-PCR of the TCR CDR3 was HTBI. TCRdb ran MiXCR on the multiplex PCR reads and lists one entry per CDR3 protein. The table shows 550,000 to 850,000 distinct CDR3 sequences, with about 17% occurring only once. Trimming took 6 bases from V and 3 from J; bases not matched to a gene: 13. CDR3 length equals 17 residues. Diagnosis of hyperthyroidism was new in patients aged 18 to 65, and its duration was under 2 months. Patients were excluded for uncontrolled infection, other autoimmune disease, pregnancy or lactation. Details on this clonotype: The antigen is not known.

This chain uses TRBV12-3 or TRBV12-4 with TRBJ2-3; TRBD2 matches at 9 bases. This clonotype originated in a woman between 45 and 60 years old with Graves' hyperthyroidism that later progressed to Graves' ophthalmopathy. The sequencing sample was made of blood. The CDR3 here is CASRYLFGGGETDTQYF. The DNA of the CDR3 is TGTGCCAGCAGATACCTCTTTGGCGGGGGGGAGACAGATACGCAGTATTTT.